This T cell receptor beta chain was recovered during a study of neoadjuvant anti-PD-1 for oral cavity cancer. The V and J ends lost 3 bases and 2 bases, in that order; junction bases with no gene match: 1. The CDR3 runs 14 residues. Germline CDR1 is LNHDA and CDR2 is SQIVND (reference sequence). The method was immunoSEQ multiplex PCR; TCRdb's version includes in-frame clones alone and lacks a portion of them. The sample records under 7,500 clones, approximately 50% being singletons. The count of this clone is one. The clonotype was recovered from a person aged 35 to 85 with oral cavity squamous cell carcinoma. This chain connects TRBV19 to TRBJ2-7, with TRBD1 identical over 10 bases. The sample here was tumor tissue, taken before nivolumab (anti-PD-1) treatment. The CDR3 region has the DNA TGTGCCAGTAGTATTGGGACAGGGGCCTACGAGCAGTACTTC. Translating it yields CASSIGTGAYEQYF. Full variable domain (remainder filled in from reference TRBV19 and TRBJ2-7): DGGITQSPKYLFRKEGQNVTLSCEQNLNHDAMYWYRQDPGQGLRLIYYSQIVNDFQKGDIAEGYSVSREKKESFPLTVTSAQKNPTAFYLCASSIGTGAYEQYFGPGTRLTVT.